The 31 T cell receptor beta chains given below trace back to one sample, sequenced in a study of blood T cell repertoires in COVID-19. Only in-frame clones appear in the TCRdb table, and some are missing; sequencing was by immunoSEQ multiplex PCR. The data contain some 150,000 clones, 85% to 90% of them singletons. The specimen was peripheral blood. The receptor source for this set is a woman aged 55-70 years with acute or convalescent COVID-19.

The rearrangement links TRBV6-5 to TRBJ2-7, with a tentative D call TRBD1 (6 bases). CDR1 is MNHEY and CDR2 is SVGAGI in the germline V gene. This CDR3 contains 16 residues. Trimming took off 0 bases at V and 0 bases at J, with 12 bases between the two ends. CDR3 region: CASSYSRDILSYEQYF. As DNA, the CDR3 is TGTGCCAGCAGTTACTCAAGGGACATACTCTCCTACGAGCAGTACTTC.

The chain is built from TRBV28 and TRBJ2-7; D call uncertain. CDR3 length equals 15 residues. Germline lookup yields CDR1 MDHEN and CDR2 SYDVKM. Deletions cut 6 bases from V and 4 bases from J, with 19 bases between. The CDR3 DNA reads as TGTGCCAGCAGGTACCGGGTCCATGATGGGTACGAGCAGTACTTC. Translating gives CASRYRVHDGYEQYF.

This chain connects TRBV11-3 to TRBJ2-2; 9 bases match TRBD2. Germline trimming cut 4 bases from V and 4 bases from J; bases unmatched to any gene: 7. This CDR3 contains 16 residues. Germline V gene data show CDR1 as SGHNT and CDR2 as YENEEA. CDR3 coding DNA: TGTGCCAGCAGCTACAGCGGGGGGTGGAGCACCGGGGAGCTGTTTTTT. It specifies CASSYSGGWSTGELFF.

CDR3 in amino acids: CASSVRGGVAHEQFF. CDR3 in DNA: TGTGCCAGCAGCGTGCGCGGGGGGGTCGCCCATGAGCAGTTCTTC. The chain carries TRBV7-9 and TRBJ2-1; 9 positions agree with TRBD2. This CDR3 contains 15 residues. Germline CDR1 and CDR2: SEHNR and FQNEAQ (reference sequence). The V segment lost 5 bases and the J segment 8 bases; nucleotides outside the gene matches: 10.

V is TRBV6-2 or TRBV6-3 and J is TRBJ1-6, with TRBD1 as a possible D gene (6 bases). Trimming took 5 bases from V and 7 from J, leaving 12 bases between them. The CDR3 runs to 14 residues. From germline, CDR1 is MNHEY and CDR2 SVGEGT. The CDR3 sequence: CASSGDRKNSPLHF. Written as DNA, the CDR3 is TGTGCCAGCAGTGGTGACAGGAAGAATTCACCCCTCCACTTT.

The chain employs TRBV4-3 and TRBJ2-3, with 10 bases aligning to TRBD2. The CDR3 is 17 residues long. The V and J ends lost 2 bases and 3 bases, in that order; junction bases with no gene match: 8. The V gene's germline CDR1 is LGHNA and CDR2 YSLEER. CDR3 loop: CASSQLRGTSVTDTQYF. CDR3 coding DNA: TGCGCCAGCAGCCAACTCCGCGGGACTAGCGTGACAGATACGCAGTATTTT.

This clone counts as medium-sized. The chain is built from TRBV19 and TRBJ2-2; no clear D. Germline V CDR1 and CDR2: LNHDA, SQIVND (reference sequence). This CDR3 region has 14 residues. Between the trimmed V and J ends, which lost 8 bases and 5 bases, there was a span of 15 bases. The CDR3 protein is CASSQLGPTGELFF. As DNA, the CDR3 is TGTGCCAGTTCTCAACTCGGTCCGACCGGGGAGCTGTTTTTT.

V is TRBV9 and J is TRBJ1-2, with D hard to call. CDR3 size: 12 residues. The germline V gene encodes CDR1 SGDLS and CDR2 YYNGEE. Trimming pared 4 bases from V and 8 bases from J, leaving 12 bases between. CDR3 in amino acids: CASSPSGGGYTF. CDR3 DNA sequence: TGTGCCAGCAGCCCAAGCGGAGGAGGCTACACCTTC.

The chain has TRBV4-1 and TRBJ2-2, with D possibly TRBD1 on 5 matching bases. Trimming cost V 0 bases and J 7 bases, with 9 bases left between them. CDR1 and CDR2 from the germline V gene are MGHRA and YSYEKL. This CDR3 spans 14 amino acids. CDR3 amino acids: CASSQDRVVGELFF. CDR3 sequence (DNA): TGCGCCAGCAGCCAAGACAGGGTGGTCGGGGAGCTGTTTTTT.

This clone has a single count. The chain is built from TRBV12-3 or TRBV12-4 and TRBJ1-5; D remains ambiguous. With 2 bases removed from V and 8 bases from J, the gap between germline ends came to 10 bases. CDR3 length equals 13 residues. CDR3 sequence: CASSLQVLEPQHF. In DNA, the CDR3 is TGTGCCAGCAGTTTACAGGTCTTAGAGCCCCAGCATTTT.

The V and J genes are TRBV30 and TRBJ2-2, with D possibly being TRBD1 (5 bases). Looked up from germline, CDR1 is GTSNPN and CDR2 is SVGIG (reference sequence). Trimming left V 1 base short and J 8 bases short, with 14 bases between. This CDR3 has 14 amino acids. The CDR3 spells CAWSGQGKWGELFF. CDR3 DNA: TGTGCCTGGAGTGGGCAGGGAAAGTGGGGGGAGCTGTTTTTT.

The chain carries TRBV19 and TRBJ2-7, with 11 bases matching TRBD2. Germline V gene data show CDR1 as LNHDA and CDR2 as SQIVND (reference sequence). J lost 7 bases, V lost 3 bases, and 11 bases had no gene match. The CDR3 has 16 residues. The CDR3 DNA sequence: TGTGCCAGTAGTATCGGGCTGGGGCTAGCGGGGGGTGAGCAGTACTTC. Its protein is CASSIGLGLAGGEQYF. The full variable domain, completed using reference TRBV19 and TRBJ2-7, is DGGITQSPKYLFRKEGQNVTLSCEQNLNHDAMYWYRQDPGQGLRLIYYSQIVNDFQKGDIAEGYSVSREKKESFPLTVTSAQKNPTAFYLCASSIGLGLAGGEQYFGPGTRLTVT.

The DNA for the CDR3 is TGCGCCAGCAGCTTCCGGGACAGGGAAAGCAATCAGCCCCAGCATTTT. This gives the protein CASSFRDRESNQPQHF. The chain carries TRBV5-1 and TRBJ1-5; TRBD1 matches 9 bases. Germline assignment: CDR1 SGHRS and CDR2 YFSETQ. The V segment lost 2 bases and the J segment 1 base; nucleotides outside the gene matches: 4. This CDR3 is built from 16 residues.

The chain recombines TRBV24-1 with TRBJ2-3; D is possibly TRBD2 (5 bases). With 10 bases removed from V and 5 bases from J, the gap between germline ends came to 9 bases. Per germline, CDR1 KGHDR and CDR2 SFDVKD. The CDR3 loop spans 11 amino acids. The CDR3 region is CATERGDTQYF. The CDR3 DNA is TGTGCCACAGAACGGGGAGATACGCAGTATTTT.

This clone has only a few counts. The chain recombines TRBV6-8 with TRBJ2-7, with D tentatively TRBD2 (6 bases). This CDR3 contains 14 residues. Germline assignment: CDR1 MNHGY and CDR2 SAAAGT. The V gene lost 6 bases and the J gene lost 3 bases, with 15 bases spanning the gap. CDR3 residues: CASSTNLEGYEQYF. CDR3 in DNA: TGTGCCAGCAGCACCAATTTGGAGGGCTACGAGCAGTACTTC.

About this clone itself: One junction end disagrees with the germline gene, perhaps due to a read error. The chain joins TRBV5-1 to TRBJ2-7; 7 bases match TRBD2. Germline-derived CDR1 and CDR2 are SGHRS and YFSETQ. The CDR3 is 13 residues long. Written as DNA, the CDR3 is TGCGCCAGCACCTTGGGGGGGGATTACGAGCAGTACTTC. It codes for CASTLGGDYEQYF.

This rearrangement joins TRBV4-2 to TRBJ2-7; TRBD2 matches 7 bases. There are 15 residues in the CDR3. Looked up from germline, CDR1 is LGHNA and CDR2 is YNFKEQ. Trimming at V came to 4 bases and at J to 4 bases, leaving 10 bases not matched to a gene. CDR3 DNA sequence: TGTGCCAGCAGCCGACTAGCCACGAAGGGTTACGAGCAGTACTTC. It specifies CASSRLATKGYEQYF.

On this clone itself: A junction boundary mismatches the germline segment, possibly from a read error. This sequence joins TRBV24-1 and TRBJ1-2; D is perhaps TRBD1 (5 bases). This CDR3 is 13 amino acids long. Germline CDR1 is KGHDR and CDR2 is SFDVKD. CDR3 protein: CATSDDSISYYAF. For the CDR3, the DNA is TGTGCCACCAGTGATGACAGCATCAGCTACTATGCCTTC.

This clone has only a few counts. The chain is built from TRBV9 and TRBJ1-3; D remains unclear. The CDR3 contains 15 residues. V was trimmed by 0 bases and J by 0 bases, leaving 7 bases between them. Germline CDR1 reads SGDLS; CDR2 reads YYNGEE. The CDR3 DNA is TGTGCCAGCAGCGTAGGTAGTGGCTCTGGAAACACCATATATTTT. Residues: CASSVGSGSGNTIYF.

This clone was seen more than once but under ten times. V usage is TRBV28 and J usage is TRBJ2-7, with 8 positions matching TRBD1. Losses at the gene ends were 5 bases for V and 2 bases for J; bases not matched to a gene: 14. This CDR3 has 17 residues. The germline V gene has CDR1 MDHEN and CDR2 SYDVKM. CDR3 in DNA: TGTGCCAGCAGTCTAGGGGCGGGACAGGCTGGGGCCTACGAGCAGTACTTC. Translating gives CASSLGAGQAGAYEQYF.

V usage is TRBV5-1 and J usage is TRBJ1-2; tentatively, D is TRBD1 (5 bases). CDR1 SGHRS and CDR2 YFSETQ come from the germline V gene. This CDR3 is 14 amino acids long. The germline V and J ends were trimmed by 6 bases and 2 bases, with 14 bases remaining between them. The chain's CDR3 is CASTPSTGNYGYTF. The CDR3 DNA is TGCGCCAGCACCCCAAGCACAGGCAACTATGGCTACACCTTC.

The chain is built from TRBV6-6 and TRBJ1-1; D is unclear. CDR1 is MNHNY, CDR2 SVGAGI, per germline (reference sequence). V was clipped by 2 bases and J by 0 bases, with 4 bases between them. The CDR3 consists of 13 residues. This CDR3 reads CASSYVVNTEAFF. The DNA of the CDR3 is TGTGCCAGCAGTTACGTCGTGAACACTGAAGCTTTCTTT.

The CDR3 loop reads CASSVGQGNQPQHF. CDR3 bases: TGTGCCAGCAGCGTTGGGCAGGGGAATCAGCCCCAGCATTTT. The chain recombines TRBV9 with TRBJ1-5, with a possible D match to TRBD1 (6 bases). Trimming took 2 bases from V and 4 from J, leaving 10 bases between them. Germline CDR1 reads SGDLS; CDR2 reads YYNGEE. The CDR3 has 14 amino acids.

V is TRBV6-5 and J is TRBJ2-1, with D hard to call. Trimming cost V 3 bases and J 4 bases, with 13 bases left between them. The CDR3 runs to 15 residues. CDR1 MNHEY and CDR2 SVGAGI come from the germline V gene. The CDR3 sequence is CASSYKPVYYNEQFF. CDR3 sequence (DNA): TGTGCCAGCAGTTATAAGCCTGTGTATTACAATGAGCAGTTCTTC.

The chain uses TRBV5-4 and TRBJ2-5, with 8 bases lining up with TRBD2. Germline V gene lookup returns CDR1 SGHNT and CDR2 YYREEE (reference sequence). The CDR3 is 13 amino acids. V lost 10 bases to trimming and J lost 1 base; unmatched junction nucleotides: 6. The CDR3 bases are TGTGCCCCGGGAGGGGGGCCCCAAGAGACCCAGTACTTC. Translated, it gives CAPGGGPQETQYF.

The CDR3 DNA follows: TGTGCCAGCAGCCCCCGCAGGACAGGGAGAGGAGACTATGGCTACACCTTC. Translated, it gives CASSPRRTGRGDYGYTF. The gene calls are TRBV3-1 (or the pseudogene TRBV3-2) and TRBJ1-2; TRBD1 matches at 8 bases. The CDR3 contains 17 residues. The junction had 13 bases not matched to a gene; V was cut back by 4 bases and J by 3 bases. The germline CDR1 and CDR2 sequences are LGHDT and YNNKEL (reference sequence).

The V gene is TRBV6-5, the J gene TRBJ1-5, with D possibly being TRBD1 (5 bases). The CDR3 spans 14 residues. Germline assignment: CDR1 MNHEY and CDR2 SVGAGI. V lost 5 bases to trimming and J lost 5 bases, with 13 bases between them. The CDR3 loop reads CASSRQTFDQPQHF. CDR3 sequence (DNA): TGTGCCAGCAGTAGACAGACTTTCGATCAGCCCCAGCATTTT.

The gene calls are TRBV19 and TRBJ2-7; 10 bases are a match to TRBD1. CDR1 is LNHDA and CDR2 is SQIVND in the germline V gene (reference sequence). V lost 5 bases, J lost 6 bases, and 7 bases stayed unmatched. This CDR3 spans 14 amino acids. The DNA of the CDR3 is TGTGCCAGTAGTTTACCGGGGACAGGGGTCGAGCAGTACTTC. Translating it yields CASSLPGTGVEQYF.

The CDR3 is CASSAGGYYGYTF. CDR3 DNA sequence: TGTGCCAGCAGTGCAGGGGGCTACTATGGCTACACCTTC. V and J are TRBV28 and TRBJ1-2; 8 positions match TRBD1. CDR1 and CDR2 from the germline V gene are MDHEN and SYDVKM. The CDR3 length is 13 residues. Trimming at V came to 5 bases and at J to 3 bases, leaving 2 bases not matched to a gene.

The chain employs TRBV7-6 and TRBJ1-1; TRBD1 matches 9 bases. The CDR3 extends over 19 amino acids. CDR1 and CDR2 from the germline V gene are SGHVS and FNYEAQ. Trimming at V came to 1 base and at J to 1 base, leaving 13 bases not matched to a gene. DNA of the CDR3: TGTGCCAGCAGCTTAGACGGTTGGGACAGGGCGGACGGGAACACTGAAGCTTTCTTT. It encodes CASSLDGWDRADGNTEAFF.

The chain has TRBV18 and TRBJ1-1, with 9 bases that match TRBD1. V gave up 1 base and J gave up 1 base; unmatched junction bases: 10. The germline V gene encodes CDR1 KGHSH and CDR2 LQKENI. CDR3 size: 18 residues. CDR3 coding DNA: TGTGCCAGCTCACCACTGACGGGGACAGGGACGAGGAACACTGAAGCTTTCTTT. Translating it yields CASSPLTGTGTRNTEAFF.